This TCR beta chain came from a study of T-cell memory formation after mild COVID-19. Study context: Clusters of TCRs were largely donor specific.

MiXCR, run by TCRdb on the 5' RACE reads, gives a single entry per CDR3 protein. The table records over 500,000 distinct CDR3 sequences, 15% to 20% of them present only once. The CDR3 extends over 14 amino acids. The V segment lost 5 bases and the J segment 1 base; nucleotides outside the gene matches: 4. Per germline, CDR1 SQVTM and CDR2 ANQGSEA. This receptor was taken from an adult woman who had mild COVID-19 (a few samples of this study predate the infection). Cell type and time point are not known. The chain combines TRBV29-1 with TRBJ2-2, with 7 bases that match TRBD2. The specimen sequenced was PBMCs or a T cell subset sorted from them (not recorded which). As DNA, the CDR3 is TGCAGCGTTCGCGGCGGGAGGAACACCGGGGAGCTGTTTTTT. Translation gives CSVRGGRNTGELFF.